A selection of T cell receptor beta chains follows, all from one sample in a study of control samples from healthy donors and cancer patients. The table came from immunoSEQ multiplex PCR; TCRdb's copy has only in-frame clones and leaves some out. The sample includes 120,000 to 150,000 clones, under 95% of them seen just once. Material for sequencing was blood. These TCRs come from a man aged 40-49 years in good health. Each CDR3 is given without its conserved first and last residue. The D gene is left open where the match is weak.

TRBD1 | TRBJ1-5 | TRBV28 | ASSSRTGVVHQPQH
- | TRBJ1-3 | TRBV5-6 | ASSLQSSGNTIY
- | TRBJ2-5 | TRBV10-3 | AISLRGGQETQY
- | TRBJ2-5 | TRBV11-2 | ASSLEYGQPQETQY
- | TRBJ2-1 | TRBV5-6 | ASSQSGYNEQF
- | TRBJ2-3 | TRBV7-3 | ASSSSGPDTQY
- | TRBJ1-6 | TRBV7-9 | ASTLTGFDSPLH
TRBD2 | TRBJ2-1 | TRBV15 | ATSRRGGAGNEQF
TRBD1 | TRBJ1-1 | TRBV10-3 | AISAGQGNTEAF
- | TRBJ2-7 | TRBV6-5 | ASSWDGAYEQY
- | TRBJ1-5 | TRBV12-3/TRBV12-4 | ASSGGGNQPQH
- | TRBJ2-7 | TRBV10-3 | AIRTTDSYEQY
TRBD2 | TRBJ2-1 | TRBV5-6 | ASSLGTSGSSNEQF
- | TRBJ1-5 | TRBV30 | AWSVGSRLSPQH
TRBD1 | TRBJ2-5 | TRBV11-1 | ASTPGQQIETQY
TRBD2 | TRBJ2-1 | TRBV5-5 | ASSPDRREIDEQF
- | TRBJ2-4 | TRBV27 | ASSLPGVAKNIQY
- | TRBJ2-3 | TRBV10-1 | ASSESGDSDTQY
TRBD2 | TRBJ2-1 | TRBV7-3 | ASSLSRLAGVREQF
- | TRBJ2-7 | TRBV14 | ASSQWDGAYEQY
TRBD1 | TRBJ2-7 | TRBV5-8 | ASRYGTGGKY
TRBD1 | TRBJ1-2 | TRBV24-1 | ATSPRDSLSVYGYT
- | TRBJ1-5 | TRBV10-3 | AISGGGSQPQH
TRBD1 | TRBJ2-7 | TRBV28 | ASSLGQGNYEQY
TRBD1 | TRBJ1-1 | TRBV18 | ASSPLQGANTGEAF
- | TRBJ2-7 | TRBV9 | ASSPAAGGTYEQY
- | TRBJ2-1 | TRBV29-1 | SAPVGGAEQF
- | TRBJ1-2 | TRBV6-4 | ASRPRHRGYT
TRBD1 | TRBJ2-3 | TRBV18 | ASSPRESRDRYTDTQY
- | TRBJ1-1 | TRBV11-2 | ASSPGTNTEAF
TRBD2 | TRBJ2-3 | TRBV2 | ASEGVAGGRDTQY
- | TRBJ1-3 | TRBV7-2 | ASSQGGGRPGNTIY
- | TRBJ1-1 | TRBV5-6 | ASSQVGNTEAF
- | TRBJ2-2 | TRBV7-9 | ASSRDRTSNTGELF
TRBD1 | TRBJ1-5 | TRBV11-3 | ASSLDNDRGSNQPQH
- | TRBJ2-1 | TRBV5-1 | ASSLGDRYNEQF
TRBD1 | TRBJ1-2 | TRBV7-8 | ASSSTGTGRGYT
- | TRBJ1-5 | TRBV18 | ASSPMRGAPMVSNQPQH
- | TRBJ2-5 | TRBV14 | ASSHLQGRETQY